The rows below give T cell receptor beta chains drawn from one sample of a study of blood T cell repertoires in COVID-19. The data were produced by immunoSEQ multiplex PCR, yet TCRdb's version contains in-frame clones alone and is incomplete. Of roughly 110,000 clones listed, approximately 90% are singletons. The sample comprised peripheral blood. Receptors were obtained from a woman in her fifties or sixties with acute or convalescent COVID-19. The CDR3 runs from the conserved cysteine through the conserved F or W. A D gene is named only where the DNA matches it firmly. Only some rows state a clone size, as once, few, many or a class for expanded clones.

j_call,v_call,clone_size,d_call,cdr3_nt,cdr3_aa
TRBJ1-6,TRBV19,-,-,TGTGCCAGTAGTAGGGAGGGTGCTCGAAATTCACCCCTCCACTTT,CASSREGARNSPLHF
TRBJ1-2,TRBV27,-,TRBD1,TGTGCCAGCAAAGAGGGGGCGCAGGACTATGGCTACACCTTC,CASKEGAQDYGYTF
TRBJ2-2,TRBV6-6,-,-,TGTGCCAGCAGTTACTCCAGGGGTGCGGCCGGGGAGCTGTTTTTT,CASSYSRGAAGELFF
TRBJ1-6,TRBV27,-,-,TGTGCCAGCAGTTCGGCCCGGGACAAAACTAATTCACCCCTCCACTTT,CASSSARDKTNSPLHF
TRBJ1-2,TRBV12-5,-,TRBD1,TGTGCTAGTGGTTTGGGACAGGGAAACGGGTTCTATGGCTACACCTTC,CASGLGQGNGFYGYTF
TRBJ2-1,TRBV4-3,-,-,TGCGCCAGCAGCCAAGATTTCGGTCTACACAATGAGCAGTTCTTC,CASSQDFGLHNEQFF
TRBJ2-3,TRBV10-1,-,-,TGCGCCAGCAGTCCGACAGGTTGGATGGATACGCAGTATTTT,CASSPTGWMDTQYF
TRBJ1-4,TRBV27,once,-,TGTGCCAGCAGTTTATCGGGGGGGCCGGGCGAAAAACTGTTTTTT,CASSLSGGPGEKLFF
TRBJ1-1,TRBV25-1,once,-,TGTGCCAGTTCTCGGGGGGGTCGGACTGAAGCTTTCTTT,CASSRGGRTEAFF
TRBJ2-7,TRBV7-9,-,TRBD2,TGTGCCAGCAGCCCGGTAGCGGGGTGGGAGGGAGAGCAGTACTTC,CASSPVAGWEGEQYF
TRBJ2-1,TRBV15,-,-,TGTGCCACCAGCAGAGGGGGACTCGGCTCCTACAATGAGCAGTTCTTC,CATSRGGLGSYNEQFF
TRBJ1-4,TRBV6-5,once,TRBD1,TGTGCCAGCAGTACCTTGGACAGGGGAAATGAAAAACTGTTTTTT,CASSTLDRGNEKLFF
TRBJ2-1,TRBV19,-,-,TGTGCCAGTAGTGGACTAAGCTCCTACAATGAGCAGTTCTTC,CASSGLSSYNEQFF
TRBJ2-5,TRBV14,-,-,TGTGCCAGCAGCCCAGAACGGACAGTTACCATTCAAGAGACCCAGTACTTC,CASSPERTVTIQETQYF
TRBJ2-1,TRBV3-1/TRBV3-2,-,-,TGTGCCAGCAGCCCGACCGGTTCGGGGAATGAGCAGTTCTTC,CASSPTGSGNEQFF
TRBJ1-2,TRBV6-2/TRBV6-3,once,-,TGTGCCAGCAGTTACGCGCGAGATGGCTACACCTTC,CASSYARDGYTF
TRBJ2-7,TRBV24-1,-,TRBD1,TGTGCCACCAGTGACCCCCGGGACAGCTCCTACGAGCAGTACTTC,CATSDPRDSSYEQYF
TRBJ2-6,TRBV27,-,-,TGTGCCAGCAGTTCCCCTTCTAGAACTGGGGCCAACGTCCTGACTTTC,CASSSPSRTGANVLTF
TRBJ2-7,TRBV4-1,-,TRBD1,TGCGCCAGCAGCCCCCAACAGGGGACCTCCTACGAGCAGTACTTC,CASSPQQGTSYEQYF
TRBJ2-1,TRBV7-2,-,-,TGTGCCAGCAGCTTAGGGCCCTATCGGGATGAGCAGTTCTTC,CASSLGPYRDEQFF
TRBJ2-5,TRBV19,-,-,TGTGCCAGTAGTCTCCGGTCAAAACTGGGGCTTTCGACCCAGTACTTC,CASSLRSKLGLSTQYF
TRBJ2-5,TRBV5-4,-,TRBD2,TGTGCCAGCAGCTCAAAGGGAGGGCAAGTAGCGGGGGGGCCAGAGACCCAGTACTTC,CASSSKGGQVAGGPETQYF
TRBJ2-1,TRBV13,-,TRBD2,TGTGCCAGCAGCTTTGAGCGGGGCGATGAGCAGTTCTTC,CASSFERGDEQFF
TRBJ1-6,TRBV2,-,-,TGTGCCAGCAGTCCCGACAGGTCTAGAAATCCGCCCCTCCACTTT,CASSPDRSRNPPLHF
TRBJ2-6,TRBV9,-,-,TGTGCCAGCAGCGTCCGGAGCTCTGGGGCCAACGTCCTGACTTTC,CASSVRSSGANVLTF
TRBJ2-3,TRBV7-9,-,TRBD2,TGTGCCAGCAGCTTATCCAGCGGGGGAAACACAGATACGCAGTATTTT,CASSLSSGGNTDTQYF
TRBJ2-7,TRBV10-1,-,-,TGCGCCAGCAGTGACCACTCCTACGAGCAGTACTTC,CASSDHSYEQYF
TRBJ1-3,TRBV9,-,-,TGTGCCAGCAGCCCTAGCGGGTTGGGAAACACCATATATTTT,CASSPSGLGNTIYF
TRBJ1-2,TRBV10-3,-,TRBD1,TGTGCCATCAGTGAGTCGATTGGAACAGGGGGTAGAGGCTACACCTTC,CAISESIGTGGRGYTF
TRBJ1-2,TRBV4-2,-,-,TGTGCCAGCACGGGGGGAGGGGGATATGGCTACACCTTC,CASTGGGGYGYTF
TRBJ2-1,TRBV4-1,-,-,TGCGCCAGCAGCCCGTACCTTTGGGACAACAATGAGCAGTTCTTC,CASSPYLWDNNEQFF
TRBJ1-6,TRBV12-3/TRBV12-4,-,-,TGTGCCAGCAGTTTGGTGGGGGGGTCACCCCTCCACTTT,CASSLVGGSPLHF